The 21 T cell receptor beta chains below come from one sample, sequenced in a study of shared clonotypes between healthy human individuals. Only in-frame clones appear in the TCRdb table, and some are missing; sequencing was by immunoSEQ multiplex PCR. This table holds around 2.5 million clones, approximately 93% found once. Sequenced material: naive CD4+ T cells from PBMCs. Subset: CD45RA+ positively selected. The receptors derive from a man aged 18 to 35 in good health. Some clones in this sample may be carry-over from other donors' samples.

The chain carries TRBV29-1 and TRBJ2-2, with D uncertain. The CDR3 loop spans 14 amino acids. Germline CDR1 is SQVTM and CDR2 is ANQGSEA. V shed 5 bases and J shed 1 base, with 11 bases lying between them. The CDR3 DNA reads TGCAGCGTTCCCCATCATCTGAACACCGGGGAGCTGTTTTTT. As protein: CSVPHHLNTGELFF.

The chain links TRBV7-2 to TRBJ1-5; D possibly corresponds to TRBD1 (6 bases). The CDR3 is made up of 15 amino acids. Trimming shortened V by 0 bases and J by 4 bases, and 10 bases separated the two germline ends. Germline assignment: CDR1 SGHTA and CDR2 FQGNSA. In nucleotides, the CDR3 is TGTGCCAGCAGCTTAGCAGGGGGGGAAAATCAGCCCCAGCATTTT. Translation: CASSLAGGENQPQHF.

The chain carries TRBV4-2 and TRBJ2-1; 14 bases fit TRBD2. The CDR3 consists of 18 residues. Germline loops: CDR1 LGHNA, CDR2 YNFKEQ. J gave up 9 bases and V 1 base, and 11 bases lay outside the gene matches. This CDR3 reads CASSQGEGVGLAGGEQFF. The CDR3 nucleotides read TGTGCCAGCAGCCAAGGAGAAGGGGTCGGACTAGCGGGGGGTGAGCAGTTCTTC.

Concerning this clone: The same CDR3 also results from other DNA sequences found in this sample. The chain carries TRBV5-1 and TRBJ1-4, with 7 bases aligning to TRBD1. In germline, CDR1 is SGHRS, CDR2 YFSETQ. V was pared by 4 bases and J by 3 bases, with 3 bases of the junction left unmatched. The CDR3 covers 14 residues. The CDR3 DNA reads as TGCGCCAGCAGCCCGGGACAGCCTAATGAAAAACTGTTTTTT. It yields the protein CASSPGQPNEKLFF.

The genes are TRBV11-2 and TRBJ1-2, with D unresolved. V was clipped by 0 bases and J by 2 bases, with 4 bases between them. From germline, CDR1 is SGHAT and CDR2 FQNNGV. The CDR3 consists of 13 residues. The CDR3 loop reads CASSLELNYGYTF. The CDR3 region has the DNA TGTGCCAGCAGCTTAGAGTTGAACTATGGCTACACCTTC.

V usage is TRBV9 and J usage is TRBJ2-7, with 7 positions matching TRBD2. The ends lost 4 bases at V and 0 bases at J; junction bases unmatched: 4. Germline lookup yields CDR1 SGDLS and CDR2 YYNGEE. The CDR3 is 14 residues long. CDR3 residues: CASSPRGISYEQYF. CDR3 DNA: TGTGCCAGCAGCCCGCGGGGGATCTCCTACGAGCAGTACTTC. The whole variable domain, remainder taken from reference TRBV9 and TRBJ2-7, is DSGVTQTPKHLITATGQRVTLRCSPRSGDLSVYWYQQSLDQGLQFLIQYYNGEERAKGNILERFSAQQFPDLHSELNLSSLELGDSALYFCASSPRGISYEQYFGPGTRLTVT.

V and J are TRBV19 and TRBJ1-5; D gene unclear. CDR1 LNHDA and CDR2 SQIVND come from the germline V gene (reference sequence). CDR3 length: 14 amino acids. V gave up 5 bases and J gave up 4 bases, with 12 bases separating them. This chain's CDR3 is CASSFPGGNQPQHF. The CDR3 DNA follows: TGTGCCAGTAGTTTCCCGGGCGGGAATCAGCCCCAGCATTTT.

V and J are TRBV7-3 and TRBJ1-5, with a tentative D call TRBD1 (6 bases). Germline-derived CDR1 and CDR2 are SGHTA and FQGTGA. This CDR3 has 18 residues. V lost 2 bases, J lost 2 bases, and 19 bases lay in between. The CDR3 reads CASSLAPHRDSGNQPQHF. As DNA, the CDR3 is TGTGCCAGCAGCTTAGCCCCACACAGGGATTCAGGCAATCAGCCCCAGCATTTT.

V and J are TRBV5-1 and TRBJ2-1; no clear D gene. The CDR3 sequence is 15 residues long. Germline CDR1 is SGHRS and CDR2 is YFSETQ. V lost 5 bases to trimming and J lost 2 bases, with 14 bases between them. The CDR3 region is CASSRRSPPYNEQFF. As DNA, the CDR3 is TGCGCCAGCAGTCGAAGGAGCCCCCCCTACAATGAGCAGTTCTTC.

The gene calls are TRBV7-9 and TRBJ2-7, with 9 bases lining up with TRBD1. The length of the CDR3 is 15 residues. The ends lost 6 bases at V and 4 bases at J; junction bases unmatched: 10. Germline loops: CDR1 SEHNR, CDR2 FQNEAQ (reference sequence). The CDR3 DNA is TGTGCCAGCAGTAGCATTGGGACAGGGATATACGAGCAGTACTTC. It specifies CASSSIGTGIYEQYF.

The chain is built from TRBV13 and TRBJ2-3, with D possibly matching TRBD1 (5 bases). Germline V gene lookup returns CDR1 PRHDT and CDR2 FYEKMQ (reference sequence). CDR3 length equals 14 residues. Trimming removed 2 bases from V and 4 bases from J, with 10 bases in between. CDR3 loop: CASSLTQGPDTQYF. For the CDR3, the DNA is TGTGCCAGCAGCTTAACCCAGGGTCCAGATACGCAGTATTTT.

This clone was seen only a few times. This chain links TRBV7-3 with TRBJ2-2, with D possibly TRBD1 on 6 matching bases. The germline V and J ends were trimmed by 2 bases and 4 bases, with 14 bases remaining between them. CDR3 length: 16 residues. CDR1 and CDR2 (germline): SGHTA, FQGTGA. The CDR3 DNA is TGTGCCAGCAGCTTAGCGGCCAGGGGAGCCACCGGGGAGCTGTTTTTT. It specifies CASSLAARGATGELFF.

V usage is TRBV7-9 and J usage is TRBJ2-5; weak D call: TRBD2 (6 bases). V lost 4 bases and J 1 base, leaving 13 bases between the germline ends. The CDR3 contains 15 residues. Germline V CDR1 and CDR2: SEHNR, FQNEAQ (reference sequence). In DNA form, the CDR3 reads TGTGCCAGCAGCTCGCGGCGGGGACTCCAAGAGACCCAGTACTTC. It yields the protein CASSSRRGLQETQYF.

This chain links TRBV5-8 with TRBJ2-6, with D maybe TRBD1 (6 bases). This CDR3 is 18 amino acids long. Germline V gene lookup returns CDR1 SGHTS and CDR2 YDEGEE. The V end lost 3 bases, the J end lost 0 bases, and 16 bases lay between the germline ends. The CDR3 DNA reads TGTGCCAGCAGCTGGAACAGGGAAAACTACTCTGGGGCCAACGTCCTGACTTTC. It is translated as CASSWNRENYSGANVLTF.

The V and J genes are TRBV5-1 and TRBJ1-3; 9 bases fit TRBD1. Trimming took 3 bases from V and 0 from J; bases not matched to a gene: 4. The CDR3 runs 16 residues. CDR1 is SGHRS and CDR2 is YFSETQ in the germline V gene. The CDR3 DNA is TGCGCCAGCAGCTGGGGGGACAGGGCCTCTGGAAACACCATATATTTT. Its protein is CASSWGDRASGNTIYF.

J is TRBJ2-5 and V is TRBV2; 10 bases fit TRBD2. Trimming cost V 7 bases and J 5 bases; bases outside gene matches: 10. This CDR3 has 15 amino acids. CDR1 is SNHLY and CDR2 is FYNNEI in the germline V gene. This CDR3 reads CASTRLAGVWETQYF. Written as DNA, the CDR3 is TGTGCCAGCACAAGGCTAGCGGGAGTTTGGGAGACCCAGTACTTC. Drawing the rest from reference TRBV2 and TRBJ2-5, the complete variable domain is EPEVTQTPSHQVTQMGQEVILRCVPISNHLYFYWYRQILGQKVEFLVSFYNNEISEKSEIFDDQFSVERPDGSNFTLKIRSTKLEDSAMYFCASTRLAGVWETQYFGPGTRLLVL.

The chain joins TRBV11-2 to TRBJ2-1; 8 bases are shared with TRBD1. The CDR3 has 15 amino acids. The trim removed 0 bases at V and 4 bases at J, leaving 2 bases unmatched. Germline V gene data show CDR1 as SGHAT and CDR2 as FQNNGV. The CDR3 sequence: CASSLDQGAYNEQFF. The CDR3 DNA reads TGTGCCAGCAGCTTAGATCAGGGGGCTTACAATGAGCAGTTCTTC.

This chain uses TRBV19 with TRBJ2-7; TRBD2 matches at 14 bases. Germline CDR1 and CDR2: LNHDA and SQIVND (reference sequence). CDR3 length equals 16 residues. After removal of 6 bases from V and 4 bases from J, the junction contained 8 bases not matched to a gene. This CDR3 reads CASSPRLAGGAYEQYF. As DNA, the CDR3 is TGTGCCAGTAGCCCACGACTAGCGGGAGGGGCGTACGAGCAGTACTTC.

The rearrangement uses TRBV29-1 and TRBJ1-2; D is unclear. The length of the CDR3 is 14 residues. Trimming removed 6 bases at V and 0 bases at J, with 14 bases between. CDR1 and CDR2 from the germline V gene are SQVTM and ANQGSEA. In DNA, the CDR3 is TGCAGCGTGGCTTTACTCCTAGCTAACTATGGCTACACCTTC. This sequence encodes CSVALLLANYGYTF. The whole variable domain, filled in from reference TRBV29-1 and TRBJ1-2, reads SAVISQKPSRDICQRGTSLTIQCQVDSQVTMMFWYRQQPGQSLTLIATANQGSEATYESGFVIDKFPISRPNLTFSTLTVSNMSPEDSSIYLCSVALLLANYGYTFGSGTRLTVV.

The rearrangement links TRBV28 to TRBJ2-7; TRBD2 matches 11 bases. This CDR3 is 16 amino acids long. Unmatched junction bases numbered 9, after V lost 5 bases and J lost 3 bases. Per germline, CDR1 MDHEN and CDR2 SYDVKM. CDR3 sequence (DNA): TGTGCCAGCAGTCTCGTGGGAACTAGCGGGAGCTACGAGCAGTACTTC. Translated: CASSLVGTSGSYEQYF.

The chain links TRBV19 to TRBJ2-7; the D is unclear. CDR1 is LNHDA, CDR2 SQIVND, per germline (reference sequence). The length of the CDR3 is 16 residues. V was cut by 3 bases and J by 0 bases, with 15 bases left in between. CDR3 sequence (DNA): TGTGCCAGTAGTATTATGGCAGGACCTAGCTCCTACGAGCAGTACTTC. Translated, it gives CASSIMAGPSSYEQYF.